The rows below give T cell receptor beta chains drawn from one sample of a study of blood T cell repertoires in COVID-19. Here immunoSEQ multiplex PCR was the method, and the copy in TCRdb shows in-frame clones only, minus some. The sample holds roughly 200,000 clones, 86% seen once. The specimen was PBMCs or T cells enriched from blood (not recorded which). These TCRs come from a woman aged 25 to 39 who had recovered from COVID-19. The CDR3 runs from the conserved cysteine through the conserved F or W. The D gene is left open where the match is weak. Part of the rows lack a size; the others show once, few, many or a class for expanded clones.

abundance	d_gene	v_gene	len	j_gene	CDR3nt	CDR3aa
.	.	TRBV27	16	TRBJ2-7	TGTGCCAGCAGTTTATTGTGGGACACGAAAATTTACGAGCAGTACTTC	CASSLLWDTKIYEQYF
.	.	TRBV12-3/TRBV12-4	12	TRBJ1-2	TGTGCCAGCAGTTTTTCCGGGGTCGGCTACACCTTC	CASSFSGVGYTF
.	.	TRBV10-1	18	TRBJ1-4	TGCGCCAGCAGTGACAGACATTTGAGGGAGGCAACTAATGAAAAACTGTTTTTT	CASSDRHLREATNEKLFF
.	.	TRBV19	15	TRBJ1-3	TGTGCCAGTAGTATCGCCTCCAGCTCTGGAAACACCATATATTTT	CASSIASSSGNTIYF
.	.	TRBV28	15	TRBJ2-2	TGTGCCAGCAGTTTATGGCGGCTTGAGACCGGGGAGCTGTTTTTT	CASSLWRLETGELFF
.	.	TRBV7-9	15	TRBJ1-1	TGTGCCAGCAGCAGGGACACAGAAGGGAACACTGAAGCTTTCTTT	CASSRDTEGNTEAFF
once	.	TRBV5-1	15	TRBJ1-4	TGCGCCAGCAGCTTCGCGGTGTTCCTTGGTGAAAAACTGTTTTTT	CASSFAVFLGEKLFF
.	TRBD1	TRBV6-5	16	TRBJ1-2	TGTGCCAGCAGTTACTCCTGGACAGGGGGCAGGCATGGCTACACCTTC	CASSYSWTGGRHGYTF
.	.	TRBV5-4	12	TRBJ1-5	TGTGCCAGCAGCTTTGAGGATCAGCCCCAGCATTTT	CASSFEDQPQHF
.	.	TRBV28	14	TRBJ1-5	TGTGCCACACGGGTGGTCTATAGCAATCAGCCCCAGCATTTT	CATRVVYSNQPQHF
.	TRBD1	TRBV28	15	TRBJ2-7	TGTGCCAGCAGTGCCTCGGACAGGTTTCTCTACGAACAGTACTTC	CASSASDRFLYEQYF
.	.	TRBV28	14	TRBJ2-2	TGTGCCAGCAGTTTAGTCCGGGGTATCGGGGAGCTGTTTTTT	CASSLVRGIGELFF
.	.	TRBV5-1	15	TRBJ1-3	TGCGCCAGCAGCCCCCTAGACTCAAATCCCAACACCATATATTTT	CASSPLDSNPNTIYF
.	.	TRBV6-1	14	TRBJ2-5	TGTGCCAGCAGTGAAGCGGGGGGTTGGGAGACCCAGTACTTC	CASSEAGGWETQYF
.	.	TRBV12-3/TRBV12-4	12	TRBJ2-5	TGTGCCAGCAGTTTATCCTCGGAGACCCAGTACTTC	CASSLSSETQYF
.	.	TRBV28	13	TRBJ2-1	TGTGCCAGCAGTTCCTTGGGAGGCAATGAGCAGTTCTTC	CASSSLGGNEQFF
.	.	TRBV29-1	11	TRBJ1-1	TGCAGCGTTGATGGTGACTCTGAAGCTTTCTTT	CSVDGDSEAFF
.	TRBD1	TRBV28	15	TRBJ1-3	TGTGCCAGCAGTTTCCGGACAGGGGTCAGAAACACCATATATTTT	CASSFRTGVRNTIYF
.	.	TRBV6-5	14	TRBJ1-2	TGTGCCAGCAGTTACCAAGACAGAACCTATGGCTACACCTTC	CASSYQDRTYGYTF
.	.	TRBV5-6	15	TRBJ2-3	TGTGCCAGCAGCTTGATCCCTAGCTCGGCAGATACGCAGTATTTT	CASSLIPSSADTQYF